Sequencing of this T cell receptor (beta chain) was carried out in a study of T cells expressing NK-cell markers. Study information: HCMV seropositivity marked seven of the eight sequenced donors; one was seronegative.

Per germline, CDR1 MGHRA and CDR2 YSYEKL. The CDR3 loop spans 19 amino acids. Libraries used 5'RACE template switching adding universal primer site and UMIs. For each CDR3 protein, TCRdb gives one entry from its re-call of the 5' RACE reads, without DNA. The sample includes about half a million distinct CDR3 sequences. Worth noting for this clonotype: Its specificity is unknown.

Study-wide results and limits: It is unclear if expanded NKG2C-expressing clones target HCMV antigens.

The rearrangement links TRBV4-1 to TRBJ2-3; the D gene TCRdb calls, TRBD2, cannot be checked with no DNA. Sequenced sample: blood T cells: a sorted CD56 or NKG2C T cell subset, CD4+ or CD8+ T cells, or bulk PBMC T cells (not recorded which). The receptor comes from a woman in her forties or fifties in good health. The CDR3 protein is CASSQDRASGRQGTDTQYF.